This T cell receptor (beta chain) appears in the sequencing data of a study of cytomegalovirus exposure and HLA in healthy donors. Whole-study findings and limits: Generally TCR sequences proved uncommon, though certain public TCRs appeared in numerous donors. Prior analysis indicated that the majority of TCR beta V segments exhibited productivity approximately 90% or approximately 30% of the time. Some V segments, TRBV6-2 and TRBV6-3 among them, were indistinguishable and were therefore excluded. Looking again later, the authors saw that most CMV-associated TCR beta chains seemed HLA-restricted.

In the PCR, 60 Vbeta and 13 Jbeta primers were used. Assay used: immunoSEQ multiplex PCR; TCRdb lists only in-frame clones, some missing. Of tens of thousands of clones listed, approximately 76% are singletons. About this clone: Its specificity is not known.

Germline V gives CDR1 SGHRS, CDR2 YFSETQ. V lost 4 bases, J lost 0 bases, and 10 bases stayed unmatched. The CDR3 is made up of 17 amino acids. The TCR was taken from a woman aged 25-40 years in good health and CMV-seropositive. The specimen was PBMCs. This sequence joins TRBV5-1 and TRBJ1-1; TRBD1 aligns across 9 bases. The CDR3 nucleotides read TGCGCCAGCAGCACCGGACAGGGGCTACCTCTGAACACTGAAGCTTTCTTT. This gives the protein CASSTGQGLPLNTEAFF.